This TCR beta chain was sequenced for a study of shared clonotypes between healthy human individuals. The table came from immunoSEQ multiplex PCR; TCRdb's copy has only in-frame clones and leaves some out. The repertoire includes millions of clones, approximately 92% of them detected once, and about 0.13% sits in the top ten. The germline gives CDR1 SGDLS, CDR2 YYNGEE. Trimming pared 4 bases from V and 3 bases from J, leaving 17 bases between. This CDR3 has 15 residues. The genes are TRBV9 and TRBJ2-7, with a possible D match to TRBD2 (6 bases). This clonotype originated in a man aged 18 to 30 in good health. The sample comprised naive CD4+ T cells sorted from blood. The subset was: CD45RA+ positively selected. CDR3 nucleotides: TGTGCCAGCAGCAGCCAGTGGGGAGGTGGCTACGAGCAGTACTTC. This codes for CASSSQWGGGYEQYF.